This is a list of T cell receptor beta chains from one sample in a study of cytomegalovirus exposure and HLA in healthy donors. Sequenced by immunoSEQ multiplex PCR; TCRdb stores in-frame clones only, minus some. The sample consists of about 120,000 clones, 65% to 80% of them appearing once. Sequenced material: PBMCs. Receptors originate from a man aged 25-40 years in good health and CMV-seronegative. Each CDR3 is given with its conserved first and last residue. D genes are given only for firm matches. Clone size is given for some rows only: seen once, a few or many times, or a class if the clone is expanded.

abundance	d_gene	v_gene	j_gene	CDR3aa	CDR3nt
.	TRBD1	TRBV2	TRBJ1-2	CASREDRAYGYTF	TGTGCCAGCAGGGAGGACAGGGCCTATGGCTACACCTTC
few	TRBD2	TRBV7-2	TRBJ2-3	CASSFGTSGRRVGDTQYF	TGTGCCAGCAGCTTCGGGACTAGCGGGAGGAGGGTCGGAGATACGCAGTATTTT
.	.	TRBV27	TRBJ2-7	CASKTFTLRTEQYF	TGTGCCAGCAAGACCTTTACCCTTCGGACAGAGCAGTACTTC
.	TRBD1	TRBV5-1	TRBJ2-7	CASSPYPGTGTYEQYF	TGCGCCAGCAGCCCTTACCCCGGGACAGGAACCTACGAGCAGTACTTC
.	.	TRBV28	TRBJ1-2	CASSLDLPGMGGGYTF	TGTGCCAGCAGTTTAGACCTACCGGGGATGGGAGGTGGCTACACCTTC
once	TRBD1	TRBV28	TRBJ1-2	CASRVGDRANYGYTF	TGTGCCAGCAGGGTTGGGGACAGGGCTAACTATGGCTACACCTTC
.	TRBD1	TRBV7-9	TRBJ1-5	CASSLEGAADQPQHF	TGTGCCAGCAGCTTAGAGGGGGCGGCAGATCAGCCCCAGCATTTT
once	.	TRBV5-1	TRBJ2-5	CASSPESGYRGTQYF	TGCGCCAGCAGCCCTGAATCGGGGTACCGAGGAACCCAGTACTTC
.	.	TRBV19	TRBJ1-1	CASSAFRTEGNTEAFF	TGTGCCAGTAGTGCCTTTCGGACAGAGGGGAACACTGAAGCTTTCTTT
.	TRBD2	TRBV11-1	TRBJ2-1	CASSTLAGGQNEQFF	TGTGCCAGCAGCACCCTAGCGGGGGGGCAGAATGAGCAGTTCTTC
.	.	TRBV6-1	TRBJ1-2	CASSAREGYRSNYGYTF	TGTGCCAGCAGTGCCCGGGAAGGGTACAGATCTAACTATGGCTACACCTTC
.	TRBD1	TRBV28	TRBJ1-6	CASRIQGHNSPLHF	TGTGCCAGCAGGATACAGGGGCATAATTCACCCCTCCACTTT
.	.	TRBV7-9	TRBJ1-2	CASSLSSTNYGYTF	TGTGCCAGCAGCTTAAGCTCCACCAACTATGGCTACACCTTC
.	TRBD1	TRBV9	TRBJ1-1	CASSAQGASEAFF	TGTGCCAGCAGCGCCCAGGGGGCGAGTGAAGCTTTCTTT
.	TRBD2	TRBV5-4	TRBJ2-2	CASSLAASGFVGELFF	TGTGCCAGCAGCTTGGCCGCTAGCGGGTTTGTCGGGGAGCTGTTTTTT
.	TRBD2	TRBV15	TRBJ2-5	CATSRVSGVQETQYF	TGTGCCACCAGCAGAGTTAGCGGGGTTCAAGAGACCCAGTACTTC
few	TRBD2	TRBV27	TRBJ2-7	CASRGLAEGVRYEQYF	TGTGCCAGCAGGGGACTAGCGGAGGGGGTTCGGTACGAGCAGTACTTC
.	.	TRBV21-1	TRBJ1-2	CASSSAPATSHSYPLNYGYTF	TGTGCCAGCAGCAGTGCCCCGGCGACTTCCCATTCTTACCCCCTTAACTATGGCTACACCTTC
.	TRBD1	TRBV28	TRBJ2-3	CAGRDRGRSDTQYF	TGTGCCGGAAGGGACAGGGGGCGATCAGATACGCAGTATTTT
.	TRBD1	TRBV5-1	TRBJ1-5	CASSFPPSDRVKDQPQHF	TGCGCCAGCAGCTTCCCCCCCAGCGACAGGGTAAAGGATCAGCCCCAGCATTTT
.	.	TRBV7-2	TRBJ1-1	CASSLAVLNTEAFF	TGTGCCAGCAGCTTGGCGGTGTTGAACACTGAAGCTTTCTTT
few	.	TRBV5-1	TRBJ1-2	CASGEVNYGYTF	TGCGCCAGCGGAGAGGTCAACTATGGCTACACCTTC
.	.	TRBV11-3	TRBJ2-3	CASSKQASGTDTQYF	TGTGCCAGCAGCAAACAGGCTAGCGGCACAGATACGCAGTATTTT
.	.	TRBV5-1	TRBJ2-7	CASSYTGSSYEQYF	TGCGCCAGCAGCTACACCGGGAGCTCCTACGAGCAGTACTTC
.	.	TRBV7-9	TRBJ2-7	CASSLTQDSAGEQYF	TGTGCCAGCAGCCTTACCCAAGACAGTGCTGGGGAGCAGTACTTC
.	TRBD2	TRBV27	TRBJ2-7	CASSLGGRAGEQYF	TGTGCCAGCAGTTTAGGCGGGAGGGCGGGGGAGCAGTACTTC
.	.	TRBV5-1	TRBJ2-3	CASSLRSGHTDTQYF	TGCGCCAGCAGCTTGCGTAGCGGCCACACAGATACGCAGTATTTT
once	TRBD1	TRBV4-3	TRBJ1-6	CASSQESLGGTASSYNSPLHF	TGCGCCAGCAGCCAAGAATCCTTAGGTGGGACAGCCTCATCCTATAATTCACCCCTCCACTTT
.	.	TRBV4-3	TRBJ1-3	CASSQDPGTSGNTIYF	TGCGCCAGCAGCCAAGATCCAGGGACTTCTGGAAACACCATATATTTT
.	TRBD2	TRBV9	TRBJ2-1	CASSVGDSGTLRDNEQFF	TGTGCCAGCAGCGTAGGTGATAGCGGGACCTTACGGGACAATGAGCAGTTCTTC
.	TRBD1	TRBV10-3	TRBJ1-2	CAIREGDRVGYGYTF	TGTGCCATCAGAGAGGGGGACAGGGTGGGCTATGGCTACACCTTC
.	.	TRBV19	TRBJ1-2	CASSLPSLGNYGYTF	TGTGCCAGTAGTCTCCCCTCTCTAGGAAACTATGGCTACACCTTC
.	.	TRBV2	TRBJ1-1	CARGAGNTEAFF	TGTGCCAGGGGGGCAGGGAACACTGAAGCTTTCTTT
.	.	TRBV5-4	TRBJ1-2	CASSLTQGTYGYTF	TGTGCCAGCAGCTTAACTCAGGGGACCTATGGCTACACCTTC
.	.	TRBV18	TRBJ1-1	CASSFVAAEAFF	TGTGCCAGCTCATTTGTAGCAGCTGAAGCTTTCTTT
.	TRBD1	TRBV9	TRBJ2-6	CASSIRTGFHSGANVLTF	TGTGCCAGCAGCATCAGGACAGGGTTCCACTCTGGGGCCAACGTCCTGACTTTC
once	.	TRBV5-1	TRBJ1-4	CASSLGGTADEKLFF	TGCGCCAGCAGCTTGGGGGGGACTGCTGATGAAAAACTGTTTTTT
.	TRBD1	TRBV27	TRBJ1-4	CASSYYSLPGQTEKLFF	TGTGCCAGCAGTTACTACTCACTACCGGGACAGACAGAAAAACTGTTTTTT
.	.	TRBV9	TRBJ1-1	CASSPWRDSEAFF	TGTGCCAGCAGCCCCTGGAGGGACTCGGAAGCTTTCTTT
.	TRBD1	TRBV7-8	TRBJ1-1	CASRSTGVRTEAFF	TGTGCCAGCAGATCGACAGGGGTTCGGACTGAAGCTTTCTTT
.	.	TRBV5-6	TRBJ2-7	CASSFWGTGSYEQYF	TGTGCCAGCAGCTTCTGGGGTACAGGGTCCTACGAGCAGTACTTC
.	.	TRBV29-1	TRBJ1-2	CSVYSGPGHYGYTF	TGCAGCGTTTATTCCGGGCCAGGGCATTATGGCTACACCTTC